This TCR beta chain was captured by sequencing in a study of cytomegalovirus exposure and HLA in healthy donors (dated by TCRdb to 2017 to 2019). General notes on the study: According to an earlier analysis of 587 of the donors, about 179 million T cells yielded 117 million unique TCR beta sequences and about 280 Gb of sequence data. Among the roughly 400 genotyped donors, around 81% belonged to the genetic ancestry cluster associated with self-reported Caucasian donors. In the later analysis, no new phenotypic data were used to find candidate immune exposures; instead, reliance was placed on TCR beta sequences and their occurrence across donors. Among under 450 genotyped donors of the cohort, an average of 235,054 unique TCR beta nucleotide sequences were sequenced per donor, roughly 20% of them non-productive. Every repertoire in the discovery cohort had been generated on one and the same sequencing platform. Alongside the repertoire data, information on donor age, sex, ethnicity and CMV serostatus was compiled. An early release covering about 600 HLA-typed donors comprised about 300 gigabases of sequencing data and tens of millions of unique TCR sequences. Using immunosequencing, the study profiled T cell repertoires from approximately 700 subjects and related those repertoires to cytomegalovirus serostatus. Five DR-DQ haplotypes were handled as single units for association and clustering because linkage in the cohort was strong. HLA typing covered class I and class II loci at four-digit resolution. The number of donors typed differed by locus, with roughly 620-630 for A, B, C, DRB1 and DQB1, roughly 520 for DQA1, 600 to 610 for DPA1, and roughly 450 for DPB1. The study aimed to test whether signatures of past pathogen exposure could be identified by cataloging public T cell receptors. The study combined high-throughput TCR immunosequencing, statistical association of individual TCRs with disease status, and machine learning to predict cytomegalovirus infection status. An earlier analysis of several hundred of the donors used high-throughput TCR beta sequencing to judge whether each TCR beta V gene segment behaved as functional or pseudogenic. To study patterns of TCR occurrence, a later analysis re-analyzed previously published TCR beta repertoires from 600 to 750 donors and added high-resolution HLA genotyping. Along with the approximately 700-subject first cohort, a separate validation cohort of around 120 different subjects was used. In a later genetic analysis, genome-wide SNP genotypes for about three fifths of the roughly 670 donors were used, and that subset was treated as a discovery cohort.

Libraries were made using the immunoSEQ multiplex PCR assay. For the multiplex PCR, a mixture combining 60 forward primers for TCR Vbeta segments and 13 reverse primers for TCR Jbeta segments was used. A multiplex PCR assay on genomic DNA amplified the CDR3 region of rearranged TCR beta genes. On the Illumina HiSeq System, the amplified TCR beta libraries were sequenced as 87-base-pair reads. Per the source publication's procedure: A later analysis counted about 82 million unique TCR beta chains across the 600 to 850 repertoires, and roughly 11 million of these chains were shared by at least two donors. Raw reads were error-corrected and collapsed into unique sequences with a nearest-neighbor algorithm that merged closely related sequences to remove PCR and sequencing errors. V, D and J gene segments were assigned by aligning CDR3 sequences to IMGT reference sequences. Each retained sequence needed at least a six-nucleotide match to both a V gene segment and a J gene segment. Rearrangements were classified as productive when the CDR3 lacked stop codons and remained in frame with V and J, and all other rearrangements were classified as non-productive. CDR3 was defined according to IMGT convention as the region running from the second conserved V-encoded cysteine to the conserved J-encoded phenylalanine. Sequences without an unambiguous match to a single V gene segment were excluded from the earlier analysis of a few hundred of the donors. In an earlier analysis of several hundred of the donors, V segments were called functional above 56.7% productive rearrangements and were called segregating when the between-donor standard deviation exceeded 5%. A statistical classification framework was developed to diagnose cytomegalovirus status using the catalog of TCR beta chain sequences. In a later analysis, TCR nucleotide sequences were compared against IMGT/GENE-DB human TR gene sequences so that V and J genes could be assigned. Using the TCRdist pipeline, a later analysis assigned CDR3 sequences along with most-parsimonious VDJ recombination scenarios. A later analysis defined each TCR beta chain by its CDR3 amino acid sequence plus V-gene family, and excluded reads lacking a unique V-gene family. To address suspected cross-contamination and a sequencing artifact, a later analysis removed under 600 highly shared, low-generation-probability nucleotide sequences. A later analysis calculated a clonal expansion index for each public chain from normalized within-repertoire ranks of inferred template counts. In a later analysis, generation probabilities were computed with a VDJ recombination model fitted to out-of-frame rearrangements, and the resulting probabilities were checked against IGoR. Hypergeometric tests were used in a later analysis to score TCR-TCR, TCR-HLA and TCR-CMV co-occurrence, with a repertoire-size bias correction applied to the TCR pairs. A later analysis estimated false discovery rates by permuting HLA or CMV assignments 20 times. In a later analysis, co-occurring TCRs were grouped with DBSCAN, and TCRdist sequence similarity was added when clustering was performed within HLA-allele-positive subsets. Repertoires with fewer than 30,000 or more than 120,000 public chains were left out of co-occurrence clustering, as were five repertoires with anomalous nucleotide sharing. In its TCRdb copy, this immuneACCESS table keeps in-frame sequences only and misses some clones. Where compared with another copy, unresolved V genes explain less than half of these, and the others have no known cause. V and J calls and clone size come straight from that table; D and trimming were deduced from the DNA. The sample table records 63,000 or so clones; about four fifths of these occur just once. The top ten constitute almost 4.5% of the sample.

Study-wide conclusions, independent of this receptor: A later analysis reported that several top co-occurrence clusters appeared linked to parvovirus B19, influenza, CMV and Epstein-Barr virus. Because the 87-base-pair reads could not distinguish some IMGT-functional V segments, including TRBV6-2 and TRBV6-3, those segments were excluded. Correlated functional status among segregating V segments might reflect linkage disequilibrium, but an unknown experimental factor could not be ruled out. The only immune exposure information available for the cohort was CMV serostatus. In a later genetic analysis, a missense DCLRE1C variant was associated with V-gene and J-gene trimming of TCR beta chains, and the association was replicated in an independent cohort. About 17 rarely observed V segments, including chromosome 9 orphons, were excluded from the earlier analysis of some 590 of the donors because counts were too low. In the study, 150 to 200 TCR beta chains were listed as associated with cytomegalovirus. Because HLA typing was missing for some donors at each locus, association tests included only the typed subset. According to a later analysis, TCR association rates differed among HLA loci, with DRB1 alleles showing the most associated TCRs and HLA-C alleles showing the fewest. In an earlier analysis of fewer than 750 of the donors, most TCR beta V segments were observed in productive rearrangements about 87% or about 30% of the time, broadly matching IMGT annotations. Across donors, most TCR sequences were observed very rarely, whereas some public TCRs were present in many individuals. Presence/absence analyses assumed roughly uniform sequencing depth across donors, an assumption that may not hold. According to the authors, the approach could potentially be generalized to other disease states and immunological phenotypes. A later analysis found that HLA-associated TCR beta chains were more clonally expanded and had lower generation probabilities than equally common non-associated chains. A few of the identified cytomegalovirus-associated TCR beta chains were confirmed in vitro to be specific for cytomegalovirus antigens. In both the original and validation cohorts, the classifier was reported to diagnose cytomegalovirus status with high specificity and sensitivity. In a later analysis, most CMV-associated TCR beta chains were found to appear HLA-restricted, with HLA associations seemingly driven largely by CMV exposure. Compared with the approximately 600-donor mean, donors in an Asian-associated ancestry cluster had fewer N-insertions in productive TCRs, according to a later genetic analysis. At a false discovery rate of 0.05, a later analysis linked fewer than 20,000 TCR beta sequences to specific HLA alleles. A further reported finding was that TCR beta sequences accurately predicted the HLA-A and HLA-B alleles for most subjects in the first cohort. When HLA alleles, especially DR and DQ, strongly co-occurred, attributing TCR associations to individual alleles was difficult. A group of highly shared sequence variants was considered likely to be a technical artifact of the sequencing pipeline. The cohort was sequenced for TCR beta chains only, and without alpha or paired-chain data the features that could be detected were limited.

Based on the germline V gene, the CDR1 and CDR2 sequences are SNHLY and FYNNEI. The trim is 2 bases for V and 0 bases for J, with a gap of 11 bases between the germline ends. The CDR3 has 15 amino acids, counting the end cysteine and phenylalanine. Only the CDR3 part of the read is kept: 45 bases, read in frame from the first base. The cohort consisted of fewer than 700 healthy bone marrow donors. All cohort members were sampled while nominally healthy, although unrecorded immune exposures were likely present. The donor tested CMV seronegative, placing the donor among the roughly 340 seronegative members of the cohort. A peripheral blood sample was provided by each donor, and peripheral blood mononuclear cells were used for TCR beta sequencing. The Qiagen DNeasy Blood Extraction Kit was used to extract genomic DNA from the blood cell samples. This clone came up a few times. Its antigen is currently not known. No base quality values were provided; no much bigger clone lies one nucleotide off.

The sample taken for sequencing was PBMCs. Recombination linked TRBV2 to TRBJ2-7; confidence is insufficient to name the D gene. The origin of this receptor is a woman aged 30 to 39 in good health and CMV-seronegative. The nucleotides are TGTGCCAGCAGTGAAACACAGACCCCCTCCTACGAGCAGTACTTC. This is translated as CASSETQTPSYEQYF.